The clone carrying this T cell receptor beta chain was recorded only once. Its target is not known. The germline gene is not matched at one end of the junction; a read error may be the cause. These data belong to a study of T cell responses to AZD1222 COVID-19 vaccine. Generated by immunoSEQ multiplex PCR, the TCRdb table keeps only in-frame clones and is missing some. Among 80,000 to 90,000 clones listed, roughly 89% were seen once. The CDR3 sequence is 14 residues long. Germline V gene sequence: CDR1 MNHEY, CDR2 SVGAGI. Study-level findings and limits: Spike was spanned by vaccine-associated CD4 TCRs, which were dominant at 160-218 and 743-854. Rises in breadth and depth of Spike-specific TCRs came after two AZD1222 doses. Donors in the cohort were predominantly white British and more often female, and clonal diversity was possibly underestimated.

The chain combines TRBV6-5 with TRBJ1-2; 7 bases align to TRBD1. This receptor was taken from an adult in good health. Sequenced here: peripheral blood, sampled on day 0 of MenACWY control vaccination. The CDR3 DNA reads TGTGCCAGCACTTACAGGGGTGGTCGCTATGGCTACACCTTC. Protein: CASTYRGGRYGYTF.